These 12 T cell receptor beta chains were sequenced from one sample in a study of Ad26.COV2.S vaccination and SARS-CoV-2 variants. Sequencing was performed with immunoSEQ multiplex PCR; in TCRdb, only in-frame clones are kept and a portion is missing. The table lists roughly 680,000 clones, more than 70% of them singletons. Treatment given: some 20 received Ad26.COV2.S at low or high dose, single or two shots; about 5 received placebo; per-sample allocation not given. Day 63 after the first vaccine or placebo injection was the time point for sampling. Sample: peripheral blood, taken in a trial of Ad26.COV2.S vaccine versus placebo. The receptors stem from a person between 18 and 59 years old who received the Ad26.COV2.S COVID-19 vaccine or a placebo.

V usage is TRBV7-8 and J usage is TRBJ2-3, with 14 positions matching TRBD2. Germline loops: CDR1 SGHVS, CDR2 FQNEAQ. V was pared by 4 bases and J by 6 bases, with 9 bases of the junction left unmatched. The CDR3 covers 17 residues. For the CDR3, the DNA is TGTGCCAGCAGCTCCGTCCCGGGACTAGCGGGAGTTGATACGCAGTATTTT. Translated: CASSSVPGLAGVDTQYF.

J is TRBJ1-4 and V is TRBV19; the D is unclear. The CDR3 has 13 residues. V lost 6 bases to trimming and J lost 5 bases, with 10 bases between them. From germline, CDR1 is LNHDA and CDR2 SQIVND (reference sequence). CDR3 sequence reads: CASSSLTNEKLFF. Written as DNA, the CDR3 is TGTGCCAGTAGCTCGTTGACCAATGAAAAACTGTTTTTT.

Comment on this clone: Other DNA variants within this sample encode the same CDR3. This sequence joins TRBV12-3 or TRBV12-4 and TRBJ1-1; the D is unclear. CDR3 length: 13 residues. The ends were cut back, 2 bases at V and 5 bases at J, with 9 bases in the middle. CDR3 DNA: TGTGCCAGCAGTTTAATAAGGGATACTGAAGCTTTCTTT. Translated, it gives CASSLIRDTEAFF.

The table lists this clone with a few counts. The chain is built from TRBV27 and TRBJ2-7, with 7 bases matching TRBD2. Germline loops: CDR1 MNHEY, CDR2 SMNVEV (reference sequence). J gave up 2 bases and V 5 bases, and 3 bases lay outside the gene matches. This CDR3 has 13 amino acids. The CDR3 bases are TGTGCCAGCAGTGGCGGGGGACCCTACGAGCAGTACTTC. This encodes CASSGGGPYEQYF.

The chain is built from TRBV10-3 and TRBJ2-3, with TRBD1 as a possible D gene (6 bases). CDR1 and CDR2 from the germline V gene are ENHRY and SYGVKD. This CDR3 has 15 residues. V shed 0 bases and J shed 4 bases, with 11 bases lying between them. In DNA, the CDR3 is TGTGCCATCAGTGAGTCACGCGCAGGGGCAGATACGCAGTATTTT. Translating it yields CAISESRAGADTQYF.

V gene TRBV11-2 combines with J gene TRBJ2-7, with 7 bases that match TRBD2. CDR3 size: 13 residues. With V trimmed by 5 bases and J by 4 bases, 5 bases remained unmatched. Germline values: CDR1 SGHAT, CDR2 FQNNGV. CDR3 residues: CASSETSRYEQYF. As DNA, the CDR3 is TGTGCCAGCAGCGAGACTAGCAGGTACGAGCAGTACTTC.

This chain's CDR3 is CASSLFPGLGPQHF. The CDR3 DNA is TGTGCCAGCAGCTTATTCCCAGGGCTTGGGCCCCAGCATTTT. The chain is built from TRBV5-6 and TRBJ1-5; D might be TRBD1 (5 bases). This CDR3 has 14 amino acids. CDR1 is SGHDT and CDR2 is YYEEEE in the germline V gene. V was pared by 2 bases and J by 9 bases, with 15 bases between.

The chain carries TRBV14 and TRBJ2-1; 9 nucleotides line up with TRBD2. The length of the CDR3 is 16 residues. Looked up from germline, CDR1 is SGHDN and CDR2 is FVKESK. Unmatched junction bases numbered 6, after V lost 2 bases and J lost 4 bases. The CDR3, as DNA: TGTGCCAGCAGCCAACAGGGACTAGCAGGTTACAATGAGCAGTTCTTC. It codes for CASSQQGLAGYNEQFF.

The J gene is TRBJ1-3, the V gene TRBV7-2; D may be TRBD1 (5 bases). CDR1 and CDR2 from the germline V gene are SGHTA and FQGNSA. Trimming removed 5 bases from V and 0 bases from J, with 17 bases in between. The CDR3 contains 17 residues. The CDR3 region has the DNA TGTGCCAGCAGCCCCTCGGGCAGGGCCATCTCTGGAAACACCATATATTTT. This encodes CASSPSGRAISGNTIYF.

The V and J genes are TRBV6-5 and TRBJ2-7, with D perhaps matching TRBD1 (5 bases). The germline V gene encodes CDR1 MNHEY and CDR2 SVGAGI. Deletions cut 6 bases from V and 1 base from J, with 7 bases between. The CDR3 loop spans 12 amino acids. The CDR3 DNA reads as TGTGCCAGCAGCAGGGAATCCTACGAGCAGTACTTC. Translated: CASSRESYEQYF.

The V and J genes are TRBV30 and TRBJ1-1; possibly TRBD1 for D (5 bases). This CDR3 has 15 residues. CDR1 and CDR2 from the germline V gene are GTSNPN and SVGIG (reference sequence). Trimming shortened V by 2 bases and J by 2 bases, and 15 bases separated the two germline ends. The CDR3 DNA reads TGTGCCTGGAGTCGGTTACAGAGGGGCAACACTGAAGCTTTCTTT. Translating gives CAWSRLQRGNTEAFF.

This chain links TRBV5-6 with TRBJ1-2, with TRBD1 matching 9 bases. CDR3 length equals 14 residues. V lost 3 bases, J lost 3 bases, and 3 bases stayed unmatched. CDR1 is SGHDT and CDR2 is YYEEEE in the germline V gene. CDR3 coding DNA: TGTGCCAGCAGCTACGGACAGGGGTACTATGGCTACACCTTC. It translates to CASSYGQGYYGYTF.